This T cell receptor beta chain was identified during a study of blood T cells in healthy people across ages. Alongside a J-beta primer mix, a sample-barcoded 5' primer served in a second PCR lasting about 6 to 12 cycles. TCRdb reprocessed the 5' RACE reads via MiXCR and lists one record per CDR3 protein. The table shows 600,000 or so distinct CDR3 sequences, with about 30% occurring only once. Study-level findings and limits: While age rose, TCR beta diversity per million T cells dropped in a roughly linear way. Both naive CD4+ cell counts and diversity were greater in long-lived donors than in aged donors.

At least ten counts were recorded for this clonotype. Its antigen is unidentified. In germline, CDR1 is SGDLS, CDR2 YYNGEE. This CDR3 region has 15 residues. Trimming pared 0 bases from V and 2 bases from J, leaving 10 bases between. Isolation recovered at least 7 million PBMCs from every sample. The receptor comes from an elderly woman in good health. Material: blood. The V and J genes are TRBV9 and TRBJ2-3, with D uncertain. CDR3 nucleotides: TGTGCCAGCAGCGTAGATCACACCCCCACAGATACGCAGTATTTT. It specifies CASSVDHTPTDTQYF. Full variable domain (outside the CDR3, taken from reference TRBV9 and TRBJ2-3): DSGVTQTPKHLITATGQRVTLRCSPRSGDLSVYWYQQSLDQGLQFLIQYYNGEERAKGNILERFSAQQFPDLHSELNLSSLELGDSALYFCASSVDHTPTDTQYFGPGTRLTVL.